These 30 T cell receptor beta chains were all obtained from the same sample, sequenced in a study of radiotherapy plus CTLA-4 blockade in lung cancer. Clones were read by immunoSEQ multiplex PCR, and TCRdb kept only the in-frame ones, dropping some. The data contain some 94,000 clones, 80% to 85% of them singletons. The sequencing used peripheral blood, collected from a patient treated with radiotherapy plus ipilimumab. These receptors all come from a human donor with non-small cell lung cancer that progressed on radiotherapy plus ipilimumab.

V usage is TRBV5-1 and J usage is TRBJ2-3; 11 nucleotides align to TRBD1. From germline, CDR1 is SGHRS and CDR2 YFSETQ. The CDR3 spans 16 residues. J gave up 3 bases and V 2 bases, and 5 bases lay outside the gene matches. The CDR3 nucleotides are TGCGCCAGCAGCTTAGGACAGGGGGCGCAAACAGATACGCAGTATTTT. Translation: CASSLGQGAQTDTQYF.

In nucleotides, the CDR3 is TGTGCCAGCTCACCATCAGGGGATACGCAGTATTTT. This codes for CASSPSGDTQYF. The chain carries TRBV18 and TRBJ2-3, with TRBD1 as a possible D gene (5 bases). CDR3 size: 12 residues. Germline loops: CDR1 KGHSH, CDR2 LQKENI. Trimming cost V 2 bases and J 6 bases, with 6 bases left between them.

The chain recombines TRBV18 with TRBJ2-7; D remains unclear. From germline, CDR1 is KGHSH and CDR2 LQKENI. CDR3 size: 11 residues. V was clipped by 3 bases and J by 5 bases, with 5 bases between them. CDR3 loop: CASSPEHEQYF. The CDR3 region has the DNA TGTGCCAGCTCACCGGAGCACGAGCAGTACTTC.

This chain connects TRBV5-1 to TRBJ1-4; the D gene is possibly TRBD1 (6 bases). CDR1 and CDR2 (germline): SGHRS, YFSETQ. V lost 3 bases and J 0 bases, leaving 12 bases between the germline ends. This CDR3 has 16 residues. The CDR3 coding sequence is TGCGCCAGCAGCTCGGGGGCAGGGACAACTAATGAAAAACTGTTTTTT. Residues: CASSSGAGTTNEKLFF.

This clone appeared a few times. This sequence joins TRBV21-1 and TRBJ2-7; TRBD2, the table's D call, was not compared with the DNA. TRBV21-1 is a known pseudogene. CDR3 length equals 18 residues. The CDR3 here is CASTPDPCWCRVGGEQYV. For the CDR3, the DNA is TGTGCCAGCACCCCGGACCCATGCTGGTGTAGAGTGGGAGGCGAGCAGTACGTC.

Here the CDR3 reads CASSQVDSMNTEAFF. DNA for the CDR3: TGTGCCAGCAGCCAGGTCGACAGCATGAACACTGAAGCTTTCTTT. This rearrangement joins TRBV7-3 to TRBJ1-1, with a tentative D call TRBD1 (5 bases). Germline CDR1 reads SGHTA; CDR2 reads FQGTGA. The CDR3 length is 15 residues. V was cut by 5 bases and J by 0 bases, with 13 bases left in between.

This chain joins TRBV12-5 and TRBJ2-3; 10 bases align to TRBD2. The CDR3 spans 14 residues. Germline V CDR1 and CDR2: LGHNT, FRNRAP. Unmatched junction bases numbered 8, after V lost 7 bases and J lost 7 bases. The CDR3 region has the DNA TGTGCTAGTGCCCTAGCGGGAGCCTCATATACGCAGTATTTT. This encodes CASALAGASYTQYF.

This sequence joins TRBV15 and TRBJ1-1, with TRBD1 matching over 10 bases. CDR3 length: 16 amino acids. Germline loops: CDR1 LNHNV, CDR2 YYDKDF (reference sequence). Unmatched junction bases numbered 11, after V lost 10 bases and J lost 0 bases. CDR3 sequence reads: CASRRRDRGLNTEAFF. The CDR3 DNA is TGTGCCAGCCGGAGGAGGGACAGGGGCTTGAACACTGAAGCTTTCTTT.

The V and J genes are TRBV28 and TRBJ1-5, with TRBD1 matching over 9 bases. Per the germline V gene, CDR1 is MDHEN and CDR2 is SYDVKM. J was trimmed by 2 bases and V by 4 bases; bases with no gene match: 12. CDR3 length: 18 amino acids. CDR3 coding DNA: TGTGCCAGCAGTTCGCCGGGACAGGGTTTAGTTGGCAATCAGCCCCAGCATTTT. Translation gives CASSSPGQGLVGNQPQHF.

The chain uses TRBV7-3 and TRBJ1-1; 7 bases map to TRBD1. The CDR3 has 17 amino acids. With 2 bases clipped from V and 7 bases from J, the junction kept 16 bases outside the gene matches. Germline lookup yields CDR1 SGHTA and CDR2 FQGTGA. CDR3 sequence reads: CASSLGRTGSLTGEAFF. DNA of the CDR3: TGTGCCAGCAGCTTAGGAAGGACAGGATCATTAACGGGTGAAGCTTTCTTT.

V gene TRBV9 combines with J gene TRBJ1-2; no definite D call. V shed 0 bases and J shed 2 bases, with 8 bases lying between them. CDR3 length: 14 amino acids. Germline V gene lookup returns CDR1 SGDLS and CDR2 YYNGEE. In nucleotides, the CDR3 is TGTGCCAGCAGCGTAGGGGGAGGCAACTATGGCTACACCTTC. It codes for CASSVGGGNYGYTF.

The chain combines TRBV9 with TRBJ2-3; D call uncertain. The V and J ends lost 1 base and 4 bases respectively, with 16 bases between them. The CDR3 runs 16 residues. CDR1 SGDLS and CDR2 YYNGEE come from the germline V gene. The CDR3 sequence is CASSVSGRQAADTQYF. The CDR3 region has the DNA TGTGCCAGCAGCGTATCGGGCAGGCAGGCTGCAGATACGCAGTATTTT. Looking up the rest from reference TRBV9 and TRBJ2-3 gives the full variable domain: DSGVTQTPKHLITATGQRVTLRCSPRSGDLSVYWYQQSLDQGLQFLIQYYNGEERAKGNILERFSAQQFPDLHSELNLSSLELGDSALYFCASSVSGRQAADTQYFGPGTRLTVL.

This sequence joins TRBV2 and TRBJ2-3; maybe TRBD2 (5 bases). Per germline, CDR1 SNHLY and CDR2 FYNNEI. The CDR3 length is 11 residues. V dropped 8 bases and J dropped 6 bases, with 9 bases sitting between them. The CDR3 DNA sequence: TGTGCCAGCCGGCGGGCGGATACGCAGTATTTT. Translated: CASRRADTQYF. Complete variable domain (other parts from reference TRBV2 and TRBJ2-3): EPEVTQTPSHQVTQMGQEVILRCVPISNHLYFYWYRQILGQKVEFLVSFYNNEISEKSEIFDDQFSVERPDGSNFTLKIRSTKLEDSAMYFCASRRADTQYFGPGTRLTVL.

The V gene is TRBV7-6, the J gene TRBJ2-7; D is perhaps TRBD2 (6 bases). The V end was cut by 0 bases, the J end by 4 bases, with 16 bases between. Germline-derived CDR1 and CDR2 are SGHVS and FNYEAQ. CDR3 size: 16 residues. CDR3 bases: TGTGCCAGCAGCTTAGCCCCCAGCGGAGGGGAGTACGAGCAGTACTTC. Its protein product is CASSLAPSGGEYEQYF. The whole variable domain, filled in from reference TRBV7-6 and TRBJ2-7, reads GAGVSQSPRYKVTKRGQDVALRCDPISGHVSLYWYRQALGQGPEFLTYFNYEAQQDKSGLPNDRFSAERPEGSISTLTIQRTEQRDSAMYRCASSLAPSGGEYEQYFGPGTRLTVT.

The chain combines TRBV5-5 with TRBJ1-1; D gene unclear. V was cut by 3 bases and J by 1 base, with 10 bases left in between. The CDR3 sequence is 14 residues long. Germline V gene lookup returns CDR1 SGHKS and CDR2 YYEKEE (reference sequence). The CDR3, as DNA: TGTGCCAGCAGCTCCAGTTTGGGGAACACTGAAGCTTTCTTT. It yields the protein CASSSSLGNTEAFF.

The chain couples TRBV19 to TRBJ2-5; D is possibly TRBD1 (5 bases). Looked up from germline, CDR1 is LNHDA and CDR2 is SQIVND (reference sequence). The CDR3 is 12 amino acids. The V end was cut by 10 bases, the J end by 2 bases, with 11 bases between. CDR3 sequence (DNA): TGTGCCACCTCGTCAGGGCAAGAGACCCAGTACTTC. Translation: CATSSGQETQYF.

The rearrangement links TRBV28 to TRBJ1-4; D possibly corresponds to TRBD1 (6 bases). Trimming removed 5 bases at V and 8 bases at J, with 18 bases between. CDR1 and CDR2 (germline): MDHEN, SYDVKM. The CDR3 sequence is 15 residues long. The CDR3 protein is CASSNTQGLGEKLFF. CDR3 sequence (DNA): TGTGCCAGCAGTAATACACAGGGTTTAGGGGAAAAACTGTTTTTT.

The chain has TRBV5-1 and TRBJ2-3; 9 bases are a match to TRBD1. CDR1 and CDR2 from the germline V gene are SGHRS and YFSETQ. This CDR3 is built from 15 residues. Trimming removed 5 bases from V and 3 bases from J; junction bases left unmatched: 7. The CDR3 region has the DNA TGCGCCAGCAGATACGGACAGGGGAGGACAGATACGCAGTATTTT. Its protein is CASRYGQGRTDTQYF.

This clone was observed a few times. The chain carries TRBV13 and TRBJ2-7; 13 nucleotides align to TRBD2. This CDR3 spans 16 amino acids. Per germline, CDR1 PRHDT and CDR2 FYEKMQ (reference sequence). V was pared by 7 bases and J by 4 bases, with 10 bases of the junction left unmatched. The CDR3 nucleotides read TGTGCCAGCACCACTAGCGGGAGGGCCGAGGTATACGAGCAGTACTTC. The encoded protein is CASTTSGRAEVYEQYF.

This chain uses TRBV28 with TRBJ2-7; no firm D call. Per the germline V gene, CDR1 is MDHEN and CDR2 is SYDVKM. The CDR3 has 14 residues. V was pared by 3 bases and J by 4 bases, with 13 bases between. This chain's CDR3 is CASSFGPRRYEQYV. The DNA for the CDR3 is TGTGCCAGCAGTTTCGGGCCTCGCAGGTACGAGCAGTACGTC.

This clone was counted once. This sequence joins TRBV13 and TRBJ2-7, with TRBD1 matching over 8 bases. Per germline, CDR1 PRHDT and CDR2 FYEKMQ (reference sequence). This CDR3 is built from 14 residues. The CDR3 DNA reads TGTGCCAGCAGCCCAAGGACAGGGATTATCTTGGCGGACGTC. Translating gives CASSPRTGIILADV.

The CDR3 nucleotides read TGTGCCAGCAGCAAATATATGGGGGGACCCTACGAGCAGTACGTC. Amino acid sequence: CASSKYMGGPYEQYV. This chain joins TRBV21-1 and TRBJ2-7; the table's D call TRBD2 went unverified against the DNA. TRBV21-1 is classified as a pseudogene. The CDR3 covers 15 residues.

This chain joins TRBV15 and TRBJ2-2, with D unclear. Looked up from germline, CDR1 is LNHNV and CDR2 is YYDKDF (reference sequence). Trimming stripped 1 base from V and 8 bases from J, with 11 bases between. There are 14 residues in the CDR3. This CDR3 is CATSRGDGGGELFF. CDR3 in DNA: TGTGCCACCAGCAGAGGAGACGGTGGGGGGGAGCTGTTTTTT.

This chain joins TRBV2 and TRBJ2-1, with D perhaps matching TRBD1 (6 bases). Germline values: CDR1 SNHLY, CDR2 FYNNEI. Trimming removed 2 bases at V and 3 bases at J, with 17 bases between. This CDR3 is built from 17 residues. CDR3 nucleotide sequence: TGTGCCAGCAGTGAATGGGGGCTAGCTGATTTCTACAATGAGCAGTTCTTC. It specifies CASSEWGLADFYNEQFF. Full variable domain (missing parts from reference TRBV2 and TRBJ2-1): EPEVTQTPSHQVTQMGQEVILRCVPISNHLYFYWYRQILGQKVEFLVSFYNNEISEKSEIFDDQFSVERPDGSNFTLKIRSTKLEDSAMYFCASSEWGLADFYNEQFFGPGTRLTVL.

The rearrangement joins TRBV1 to TRBJ2-6. TRBV1 is flagged as a pseudogene. The CDR3 contains 18 residues. The CDR3 protein is CTSSVFCLCQSRANVLTF. The CDR3 DNA reads as TGCACCAGCAGTGTGTTCTGTTTGTGCCAAAGTCGGGCCAACGTCCTGACTTTC.

The sample holds a few counts of this clone. The V and J genes are TRBV18 and TRBJ2-7, with D unresolved. This CDR3 is built from 13 residues. V lost 2 bases, J lost 3 bases, and 8 bases lay in between. CDR1 is KGHSH, CDR2 LQKENI, per germline. CDR3 coding DNA: TGTGCCAGCTCACCATCTGGATACTACGAGCAGTACTTC. It is translated as CASSPSGYYEQYF. Looking up the rest from reference TRBV18 and TRBJ2-7 gives the full variable domain: NAGVMQNPRHLVRRRGQEARLRCSPMKGHSHVYWYRQLPEEGLKFMVYLQKENIIDESGMPKERFSAEFPKEGPSILRIQQVVRGDSAAYFCASSPSGYYEQYFGPGTRLTVT.

CDR3 in DNA: TGTGCCAGCAGTTCTTATATATCTACTGGGTACCAAGAGACCCAGTACTTC. It codes for CASSSYISTGYQETQYF. V usage is TRBV27 and J usage is TRBJ2-5; unclear D gene. The CDR3 totals 17 residues. Between the trimmed V and J ends, which lost 4 bases and 0 bases, there was a span of 18 bases. Germline CDR1 is MNHEY and CDR2 is SMNVEV (reference sequence).

This clone was observed a handful of times. The gene calls are TRBV28 and TRBJ2-7; D unclear. Trimming left V 4 bases short and J 0 bases short, with 19 bases between. The CDR3 has 17 amino acids. CDR1 is MDHEN and CDR2 is SYDVKM in the germline V gene. The chain's CDR3 is CASSSLFWRSSSYEQYV. The CDR3 region has the DNA TGTGCCAGCAGTTCCCTTTTCTGGCGGTCGAGCTCCTACGAGCAGTACGTC.

This clone was counted once. The chain recombines TRBV10-3 with TRBJ2-1; 10 nucleotides line up with TRBD2. Germline V gene lookup returns CDR1 ENHRY and CDR2 SYGVKD. The V segment lost 10 bases and the J segment 6 bases; nucleotides outside the gene matches: 9. The CDR3 totals 14 residues. The CDR3: CASFGRTSGNEQFF. The DNA of the CDR3 is TGTGCCAGTTTTGGTAGGACTAGCGGCAATGAGCAGTTCTTC.

The rearrangement joins TRBV2 to TRBJ2-2, with 7 bases lining up with TRBD1. This CDR3 is 15 amino acids long. Germline V gene lookup returns CDR1 SNHLY and CDR2 FYNNEI. Trimming removed 4 bases from V and 4 bases from J; junction bases left unmatched: 6. The CDR3 reads CASSVDRVGTGELFF. DNA of the CDR3: TGTGCCAGCAGTGTAGACAGGGTGGGCACCGGGGAGCTGTTTTTT.